This T cell receptor (beta chain) was retrieved from a study of shared clonotypes between healthy human individuals (dated by TCRdb to between 2020 and 2021). The study in broad terms: A couple of women and three men aged 18 to 49 years were included in the cohort. For each donor, CD4 naive and CD4 memory were each given three plates, CD8 naive was given two plates, and CD8 memory was given one plate. Blood TCR repertoires of several healthy adults were deeply sequenced to estimate repertoire size and the extent of clonotype sharing between individuals. Libraries were prepared and TCR repertoires were sequenced by different laboratories using diverse techniques, in order to increase sequencing depth and limit assay-specific biases. Per donor, leukapheresis produced somewhere between about 0.94 and 10 billion PBMCs.

The donors were healthy, HIV-negative adults who had no recently reported acute infections or vaccinations. Every donor was a Caucasian adult living in Nashville, Tennessee, USA. CD4+ T cells were enriched by magnetic negative selection; naive cells were then positively selected on CD45RA, and the negative fraction formed the memory subset. Blood was collected by leukapheresis, and PBMCs were isolated by Ficoll-Histopaque density gradient centrifugation and then cryopreserved in liquid nitrogen vapor phase. Purity and quantity of every magnetically sorted T cell population were checked by analytical flow cytometry. Genomic DNA was isolated from every sorted fraction and measured by UV absorbance on a Nanodrop 2000c. On this clone itself: Its binding antigen is unknown. No much larger clone is present one base from it, and per-base qualities are unavailable.

Using the deep immunoSEQ assay, multiplex PCR amplified TCR CDR3 regions from genomic DNA. Genomic DNA extracted from each cell subset was distributed evenly over all wells of several immunoSEQ 96-well plates, and each plate served as one replicate. For sorted subsets, each replicate PCR was loaded with roughly 0.2 ug genomic DNA, equivalent to approximately 33,000 T cell genomes. The purified libraries were quantified using a Qubit 3.0 fluorometer, sized with a Bioanalyzer 2100, and then quantified again using the KAPA Library Quantification kit. Each immunoSEQ 96-well plate was sequenced on its own single-read 150-cycle Illumina NextSeq 550 flow cell. In the authors' own workflow: Because the immunoSEQ output held only junctional sequences and lacked quality scores, the filtering could not match the filtering applied to full-length reads. To assign V/J genes and CDR3, sequences were annotated using PyIR, a Python wrapper for IgBLAST v1.9, with IMGT germline references. Reads were filtered out if the reads had weak V/J assignments (E-value above 1e-6), no CDR3, stop codons, out-of-frame junctions, or ambiguous translated residues. V3J clonotypes were defined as sequences sharing the same inferred V gene, J gene, and CDR3 amino acid sequence. The percentage overlap between two repertoires was calculated by dividing the number of shared unique clonotypes by the size of the smaller repertoire. RTK rarefaction, the Chao1 estimator, and Recon v2.1 estimates of unobserved clonotypes were used to assess repertoire richness. OLGA was used to compute generation probabilities for all TCRbeta clonotypes that the gDNA method yielded from a handful of donors. TCRdb provides this immuneACCESS table in a form limited to in-frame rearrangements. Some clones are lacking; in checked studies, under half of them reflect an unresolved V gene, and why the rest are absent is not known. The DNA gave D and trimming, while V, J and clone size come from that table. Across this sample there are millions of clones, with just over 90% seen only once. Over 0.12% of the sample is in the top ten clones.

Broader findings and caveats from the paper: Naive subsets generally had larger estimated clonotype richness than memory subsets did. Rarefaction of sorted-subset datasets indicated incomplete sequencing despite the large sequencing depth. Only blood was sampled, and tissue TCR repertoires likely differ from those in blood. Across a handful of donors, about 5.2% of naive CD4, roughly 3.4% of naive CD8, 2.3% of memory CD4, and about 0.4% of memory CD8 clonotypes were shared. Clonotypes shared by all four sorted-subset donors showed higher generation probabilities than non-shared clonotypes. Because the study included a small number of donors, the genetic and exposure-history diversity represented was limited. Based on pairwise subsampling, the degree of clonotype sharing among donors was expected to be affected by sequencing depth.

The germline V gene (reference sequence) specifies LNHNV as CDR1 and YYDKDF as CDR2. The V end gives up 6 bases and the J end 8 bases, leaving 7 bases in the junction not matched to a gene. Including cysteine and phenylalanine, the CDR3 has 14 amino acids. Only the CDR3 DNA stays, 42 bases, in frame from base 1. This TCR came from a man aged 18 to 30 in good health. Sequenced input: naive CD4+ T cells sorted from blood. The intended sense of this specimen's cell subset or site label: CD45RA+ positively selected. The chain was built from TRBV15 and TRBJ1-4, and 9 junctional nucleotides match TRBD1. The DNA sequence is TGTGCCACCAGGAGGGACAGGGTAAACGAAAAACTGTTTTTT. It translates to CATRRDRVNEKLFF.